The source of this T cell receptor (beta chain) is a study of blood T cell repertoires in COVID-19. Across the study: The samples span acute and convalescent COVID-19 from the United States, Italy and Spain. From T cells, B-cell-depleted T cells, or PBMCs came the material, which was cDNA or gDNA.

J lost 0 bases, V lost 3 bases, and 7 bases had no gene match. CDR1 and CDR2 from the germline V gene are SGHVS and FQNEAQ. The length of the CDR3 is 16 residues. TCRdb's copy holds only in-frame clones and misses some; the assay was immunoSEQ multiplex PCR. The sample has about 240,000 clones; roughly four fifths are singletons. The rearrangement joins TRBV7-8 to TRBJ1-2, with 7 bases fitting TRBD1. Sequenced input: peripheral blood. The source is a man aged 50 or older with acute or convalescent COVID-19. CDR3 in amino acids: CASSFLQGLANYGYTF. The CDR3 DNA reads TGTGCCAGCAGCTTCCTACAGGGGTTAGCTAACTATGGCTACACCTTC.